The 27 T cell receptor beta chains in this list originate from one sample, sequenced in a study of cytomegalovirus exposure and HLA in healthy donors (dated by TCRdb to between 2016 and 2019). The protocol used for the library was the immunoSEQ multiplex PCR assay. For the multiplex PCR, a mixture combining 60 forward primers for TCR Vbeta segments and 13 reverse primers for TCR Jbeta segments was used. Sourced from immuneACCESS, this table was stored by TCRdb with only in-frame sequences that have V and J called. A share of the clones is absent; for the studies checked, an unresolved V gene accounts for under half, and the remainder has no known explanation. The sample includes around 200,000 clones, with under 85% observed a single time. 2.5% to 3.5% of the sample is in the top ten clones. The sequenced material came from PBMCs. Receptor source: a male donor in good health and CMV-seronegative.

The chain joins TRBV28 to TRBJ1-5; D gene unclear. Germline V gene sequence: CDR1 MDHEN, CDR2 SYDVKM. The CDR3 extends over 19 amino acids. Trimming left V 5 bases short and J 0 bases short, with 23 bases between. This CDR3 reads CASSKFRGGIPDSNQPQHF. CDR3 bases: TGTGCCAGCAGTAAATTCCGGGGAGGTATTCCAGATAGCAATCAGCCCCAGCATTTT.

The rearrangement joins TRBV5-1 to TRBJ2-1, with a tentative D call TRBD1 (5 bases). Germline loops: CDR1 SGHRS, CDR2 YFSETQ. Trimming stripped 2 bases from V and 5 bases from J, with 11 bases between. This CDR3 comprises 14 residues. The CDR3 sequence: CASSLASRDNEQFF. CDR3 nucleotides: TGCGCCAGCAGCTTAGCTTCCAGGGACAATGAGCAGTTCTTC.

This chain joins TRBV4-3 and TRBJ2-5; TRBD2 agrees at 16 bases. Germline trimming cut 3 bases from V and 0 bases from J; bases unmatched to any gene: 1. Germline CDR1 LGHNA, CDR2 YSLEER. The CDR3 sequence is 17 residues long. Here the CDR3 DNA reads TGCGCCAGCAGCCAGGGACTAGCGGGAGGGTACCAAGAGACCCAGTACTTC. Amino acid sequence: CASSQGLAGGYQETQYF.

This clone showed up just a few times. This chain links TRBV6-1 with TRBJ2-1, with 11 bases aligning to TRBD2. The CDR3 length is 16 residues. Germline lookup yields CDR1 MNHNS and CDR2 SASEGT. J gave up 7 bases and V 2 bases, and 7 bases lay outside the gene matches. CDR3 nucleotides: TGTGCCAGCAGTGAATCGGAGACTAGCGGGGCAAATGAGCAGTTCTTC. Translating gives CASSESETSGANEQFF.

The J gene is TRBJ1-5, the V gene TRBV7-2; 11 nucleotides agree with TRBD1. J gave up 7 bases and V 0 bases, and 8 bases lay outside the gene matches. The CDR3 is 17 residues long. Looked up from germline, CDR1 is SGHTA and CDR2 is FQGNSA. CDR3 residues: CASSLALGTGGRQPQHF. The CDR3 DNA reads TGTGCCAGCAGCTTAGCCCTTGGGACAGGGGGGCGCCAGCCCCAGCATTTT.

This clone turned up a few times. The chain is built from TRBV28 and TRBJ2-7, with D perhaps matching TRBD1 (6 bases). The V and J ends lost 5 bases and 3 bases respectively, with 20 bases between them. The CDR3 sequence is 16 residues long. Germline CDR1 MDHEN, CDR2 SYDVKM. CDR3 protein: CASSPINSRTVYEQYF. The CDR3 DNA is TGTGCCAGCAGTCCGATTAACTCCCGGACAGTCTACGAGCAGTACTTC.

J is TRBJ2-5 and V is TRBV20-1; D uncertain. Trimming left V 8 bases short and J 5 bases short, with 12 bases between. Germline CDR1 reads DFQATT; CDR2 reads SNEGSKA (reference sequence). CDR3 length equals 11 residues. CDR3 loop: CSPPGGETQYF. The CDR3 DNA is TGCAGTCCCCCTGGCGGTGAGACCCAGTACTTC.

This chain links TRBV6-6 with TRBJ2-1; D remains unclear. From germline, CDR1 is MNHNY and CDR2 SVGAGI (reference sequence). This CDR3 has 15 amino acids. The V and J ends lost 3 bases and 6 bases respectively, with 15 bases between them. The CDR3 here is CASSYWARTSNEQFF. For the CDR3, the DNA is TGTGCCAGCAGTTATTGGGCCCGAACTTCCAATGAGCAGTTCTTC.

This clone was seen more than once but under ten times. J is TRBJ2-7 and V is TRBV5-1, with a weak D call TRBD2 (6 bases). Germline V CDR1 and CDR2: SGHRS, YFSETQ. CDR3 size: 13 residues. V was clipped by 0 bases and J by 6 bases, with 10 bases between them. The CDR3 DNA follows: TGCGCCAGCAGCTTGGACGGGAGTCTCGAGCAGTACTTC. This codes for CASSLDGSLEQYF.

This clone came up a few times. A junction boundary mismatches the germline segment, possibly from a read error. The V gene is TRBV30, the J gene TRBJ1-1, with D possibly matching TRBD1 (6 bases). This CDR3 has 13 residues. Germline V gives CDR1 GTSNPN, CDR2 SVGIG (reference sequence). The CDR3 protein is CTWTRGFNTEAFF. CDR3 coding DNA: TGTACCTGGACCAGGGGCTTTAACACTGAAGCTTTCTTT.

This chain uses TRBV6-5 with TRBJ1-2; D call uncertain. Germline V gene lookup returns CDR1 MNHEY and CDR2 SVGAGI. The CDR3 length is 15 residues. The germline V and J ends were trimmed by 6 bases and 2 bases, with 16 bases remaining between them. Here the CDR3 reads CASSQRAQANYGYTF. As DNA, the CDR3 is TGTGCCAGCAGCCAGAGGGCCCAGGCAAACTATGGCTACACCTTC.

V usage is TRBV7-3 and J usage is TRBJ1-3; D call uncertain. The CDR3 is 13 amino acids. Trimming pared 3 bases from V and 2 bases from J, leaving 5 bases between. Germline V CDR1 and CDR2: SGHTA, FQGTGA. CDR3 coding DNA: TGTGCCAGCAGCTTTCAGGCTGGAAACACCATATATTTT. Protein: CASSFQAGNTIYF.

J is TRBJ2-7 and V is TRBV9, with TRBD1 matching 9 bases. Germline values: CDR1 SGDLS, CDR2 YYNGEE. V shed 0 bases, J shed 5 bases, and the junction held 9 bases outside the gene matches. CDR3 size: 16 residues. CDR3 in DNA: TGTGCCAGCAGCGTAGGGTTGGGGACAGGGTTCCACGAGCAGTACTTC. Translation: CASSVGLGTGFHEQYF.

The CDR3 DNA reads as TGTGCCAGCAGTGAATATAGGGGCATGTCCTATGGCTACACCTTC. As protein: CASSEYRGMSYGYTF. The J gene is TRBJ1-2, the V gene TRBV6-1; a possible D gene is TRBD1 (5 bases). Germline V gene data show CDR1 as MNHNS and CDR2 as SASEGT. The CDR3 covers 15 residues. Deletions cut 2 bases from V and 4 bases from J, with 14 bases between.

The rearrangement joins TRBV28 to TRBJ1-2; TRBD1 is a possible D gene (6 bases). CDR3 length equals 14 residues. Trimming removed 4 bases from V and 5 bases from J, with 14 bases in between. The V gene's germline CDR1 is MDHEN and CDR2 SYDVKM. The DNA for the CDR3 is TGTGCCAGCAGTTCCACGCAGGGGTCGTATGGCTACACCTTC. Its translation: CASSSTQGSYGYTF.

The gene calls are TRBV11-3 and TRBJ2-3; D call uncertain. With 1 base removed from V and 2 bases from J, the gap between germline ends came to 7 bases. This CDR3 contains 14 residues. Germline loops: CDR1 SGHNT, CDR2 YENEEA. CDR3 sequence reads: CASSLARTTDTQYF. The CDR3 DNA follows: TGTGCCAGCAGCTTAGCGCGAACCACAGATACGCAGTATTTT.

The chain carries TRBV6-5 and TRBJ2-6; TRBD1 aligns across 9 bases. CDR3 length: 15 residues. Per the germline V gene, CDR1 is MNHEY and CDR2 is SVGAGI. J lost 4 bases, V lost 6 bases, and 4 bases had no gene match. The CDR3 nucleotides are TGTGCCAGCAGAGACAGGGGGAAAGGGGCCAACGTCCTGACTTTC. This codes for CASRDRGKGANVLTF.

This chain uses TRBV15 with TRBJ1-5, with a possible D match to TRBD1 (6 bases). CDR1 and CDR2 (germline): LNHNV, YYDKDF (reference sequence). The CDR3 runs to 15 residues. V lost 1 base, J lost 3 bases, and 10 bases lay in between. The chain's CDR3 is CATSRGQDLNQPQHF. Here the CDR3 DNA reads TGTGCCACCAGCAGAGGACAGGACCTCAATCAGCCCCAGCATTTT. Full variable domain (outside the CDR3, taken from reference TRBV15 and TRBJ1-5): DAMVIQNPRYQVTQFGKPVTLSCSQTLNHNVMYWYQQKSSQAPKLLFHYYDKDFNNEADTPDNFQSRRPNTSFCFLDIRSPGLGDTAMYLCATSRGQDLNQPQHFGDGTRLSIL.

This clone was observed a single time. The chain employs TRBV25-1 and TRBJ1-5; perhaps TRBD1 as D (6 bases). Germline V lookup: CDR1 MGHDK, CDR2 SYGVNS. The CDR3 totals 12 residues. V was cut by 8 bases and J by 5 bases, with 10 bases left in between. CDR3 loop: CASQGFDQPQHF. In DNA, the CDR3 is TGTGCCAGCCAGGGGTTCGATCAGCCCCAGCATTTT.

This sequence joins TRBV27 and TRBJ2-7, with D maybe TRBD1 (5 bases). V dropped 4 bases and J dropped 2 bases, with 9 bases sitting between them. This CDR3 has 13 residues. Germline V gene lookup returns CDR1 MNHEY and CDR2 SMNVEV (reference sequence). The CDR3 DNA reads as TGTGCCAGCAGTTCCCACAGGACCTACGAGCAGTACTTC. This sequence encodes CASSSHRTYEQYF.

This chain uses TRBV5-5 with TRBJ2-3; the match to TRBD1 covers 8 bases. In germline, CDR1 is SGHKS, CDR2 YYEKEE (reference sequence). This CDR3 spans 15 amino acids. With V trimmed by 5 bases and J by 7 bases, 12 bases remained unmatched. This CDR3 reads CASRSGQGPGNTQYF. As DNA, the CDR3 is TGTGCCAGCAGATCAGGACAGGGCCCGGGGAATACGCAGTATTTT.

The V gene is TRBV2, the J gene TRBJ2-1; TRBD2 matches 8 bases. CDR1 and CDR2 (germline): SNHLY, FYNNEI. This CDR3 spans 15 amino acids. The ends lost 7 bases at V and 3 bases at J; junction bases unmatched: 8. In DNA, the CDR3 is TGTGCCAGCATCAGCGGGGGCTTCCTCTACAATGAGCAGTTCTTC. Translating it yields CASISGGFLYNEQFF.

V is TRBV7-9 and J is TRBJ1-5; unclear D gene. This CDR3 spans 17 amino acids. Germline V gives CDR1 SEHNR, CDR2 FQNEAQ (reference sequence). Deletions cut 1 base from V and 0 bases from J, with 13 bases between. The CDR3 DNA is TGTGCCAGCAGCTTAGTGGAAGACACTTTTAGCAATCAGCCCCAGCATTTT. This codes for CASSLVEDTFSNQPQHF. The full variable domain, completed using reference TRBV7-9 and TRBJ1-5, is DTGVSQNPRHKITKRGQNVTFRCDPISEHNRLYWYRQTLGQGPEFLTYFQNEAQLEKSRLLSDRFSAERPKGSFSTLEIQRTEQGDSAMYLCASSLVEDTFSNQPQHFGDGTRLSIL.

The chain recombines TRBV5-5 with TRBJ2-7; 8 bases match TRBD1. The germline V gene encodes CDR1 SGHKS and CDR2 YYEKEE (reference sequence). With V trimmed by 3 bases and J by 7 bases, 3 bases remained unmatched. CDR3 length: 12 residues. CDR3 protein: CASSSTGDEQYF. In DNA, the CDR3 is TGTGCCAGCAGCTCGACAGGGGATGAGCAGTACTTC.

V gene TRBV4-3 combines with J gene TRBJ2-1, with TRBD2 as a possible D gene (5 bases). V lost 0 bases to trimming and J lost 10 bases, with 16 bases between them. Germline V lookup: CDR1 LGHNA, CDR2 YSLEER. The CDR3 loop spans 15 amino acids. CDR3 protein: CASSQEEESLSEQFF. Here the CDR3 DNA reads TGCGCCAGCAGCCAAGAGGAGGAGAGCTTAAGCGAGCAGTTCTTC.

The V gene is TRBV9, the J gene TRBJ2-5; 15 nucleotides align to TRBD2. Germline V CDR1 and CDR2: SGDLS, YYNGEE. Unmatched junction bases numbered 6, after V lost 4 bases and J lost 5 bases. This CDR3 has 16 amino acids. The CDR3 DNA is TGTGCCAGCAGCTGGACTAGCGGGAGGGCCGCGGAGACCCAGTACTTC. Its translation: CASSWTSGRAAETQYF.

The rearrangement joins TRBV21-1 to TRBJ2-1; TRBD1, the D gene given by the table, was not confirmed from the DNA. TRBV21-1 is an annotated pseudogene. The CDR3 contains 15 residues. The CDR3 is CASTPGDPEMYEQFF. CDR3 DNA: TGTGCCAGCACCCCAGGGGACCCCGAAATGTATGAGCAGTTCTTC.